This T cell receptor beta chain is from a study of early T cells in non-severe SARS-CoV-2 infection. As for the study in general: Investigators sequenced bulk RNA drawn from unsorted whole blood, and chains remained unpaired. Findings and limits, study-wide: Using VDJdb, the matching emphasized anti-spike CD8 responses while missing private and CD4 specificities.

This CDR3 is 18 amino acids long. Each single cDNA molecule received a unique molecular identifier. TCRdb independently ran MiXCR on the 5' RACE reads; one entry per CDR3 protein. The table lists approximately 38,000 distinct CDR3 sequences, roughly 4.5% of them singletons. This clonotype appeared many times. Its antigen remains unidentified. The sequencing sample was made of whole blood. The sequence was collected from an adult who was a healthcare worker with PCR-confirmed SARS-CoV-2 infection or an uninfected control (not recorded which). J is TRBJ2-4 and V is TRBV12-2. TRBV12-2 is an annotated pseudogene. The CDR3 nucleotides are TGTGCAAGTCGCTTCCTCGAACGGTATTGCTCAGCCAAAAACATTCAGTACTTC. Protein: CASRFLERYCSAKNIQYF.